This TCR beta chain was identified during a study of T cell responses to AZD1222 COVID-19 vaccine (dated by TCRdb to the early 2020s). With regard to the full study: A total of approximately 250 trial participants underwent TCR sequencing, of whom approximately 200 had received two doses of AZD1222 and 26 had received two doses of the MenACWY control vaccine. Trial participants were enrolled into age subgroups of 18-55, 56-69 and 70-plus years, which contained approximately 150, 28 and 58 TCR-sequenced participants, respectively.

The CDR3 regions of human TCRbeta chains were subjected to immunosequencing. The study's own analysis went as follows. Repertoire TCRs were matched against a reference library of SARS-CoV-2-specific TCRs generated with the MIRA antigen-specificity platform. Breadth was defined as the fraction of unique TCRs that were SARS-CoV-2-associated. Depth was defined as the fraction of total T cells that were SARS-CoV-2-associated. Using the MIRA data, every spike-specific TCR was mapped to the spike region that the TCR reacted to and assigned to either a CD4 or a CD8 class. Log10-transformed breadth and depth values were compared by one-way ANOVA with Sidak's multiple comparisons tests. Entries here come from immuneACCESS through TCRdb and include only in-frame sequences with V and J called. Some clones fail to appear in such tables; in the studies checked, an unresolved V gene covers under half of the shortfall, and the cause of the remainder is unknown. D and trimming come from the DNA, and the V and J calls and clone size come from that table. A total of some 200,000 clones appear in this sample, roughly 91% of them only once. Together, the top ten hold 1% of the sample.

The intended sense of this specimen's time point label: baseline before first vaccination. The sample's treatment or condition label, decoded: meningococcal conjugate vaccine given as trial control. Samples from vaccinated people were obtained from the UK trials COV001 and COV002, which included a single-blind randomized controlled phase 2/3 trial of AZD1222 (ChAdOx1 nCoV-19) in healthy adults. Trial participant PBMC samples were collected at day 0 and day 28 after the second dose for TCRbeta chain sequencing. The CDR3 starts with the cysteine, ends with the phenylalanine, and has 15 residues. Only the CDR3 DNA stays, 45 bases, in frame from base 1. At the junction V is shortened by 9 bases and J by 4 bases; bases outside the gene matches: 9. The germline V gene provides CDR1 SGHTA and CDR2 FQGNSA. The full study reports these points: Participants were mostly white British, with more females than males. The authors suggested clonal diversity may have been underestimated. In the small 56-69-year group, the increase in depth fell short of significance, most likely because of low power. Spike-specific TCR breadth and depth rose significantly after two AZD1222 doses compared with day 0 and with MenACWY recipients. Reportedly, almost half of the unique spike-specific TCRs recognized epitopes lying outside the regions that are mutated in the B.1.351 and B.1.1.7 variants. Because no day 14 peak-response samples were available, the repertoires could be characterized only after the peak T cell response. Conclusions about previously exposed vaccinees are limited, since just five or six AZD1222 recipients were seropositive for SARS-CoV-2 at baseline. Vaccine-associated CD4 TCRs spanned the whole spike protein, with dominant responses in regions 160-218 and 743-854.

With regard to this clone: Its antigen has not been determined. The record has no base qualities; no much larger clone is one base away.

The sequencing here drew on peripheral blood, taken on day 0 of MenACWY control vaccination. The chain is assembled from TRBV7-2 and TRBJ1-6; TRBD1 lines up with 7 middle nucleotides. The TCR was taken from an adult in good health. This receptor has the CDR3 CASRASGQYNSPLHF. The DNA sequence is as follows: TGTGCCAGTAGAGCTTCGGGACAGTATAATTCACCCCTCCACTTT.